The rows below give T cell receptor beta chains drawn from one sample of a study of blood T cell repertoires in COVID-19. The data were produced by immunoSEQ multiplex PCR, yet TCRdb's version contains in-frame clones alone and is incomplete. The sample holds fewer than 45,000 clones, 80% to 90% seen once. The sequenced material came from peripheral blood. All receptors derive from a man in his 60s with COVID-19, enrolled during active disease. CDR3s include the opening cysteine and the closing phenylalanine or tryptophan. A clone size is listed for some rows: how often the clone was seen (once, few, many), or a class if it is expanded.

TRBV3-1/TRBV3-2	TRBJ1-1	13	-	CASSQAGEFEAFF
TRBV10-3	TRBJ1-5	14	once	CAISEAGGNQPQHF
TRBV5-6	TRBJ1-2	17	-	CASSLSLKGYGRNGYTF
TRBV2	TRBJ2-1	16	-	CASGGQGRTVGNEQFF
TRBV5-1	TRBJ2-1	15	-	CASSLGLAGVNEQFF
TRBV19	TRBJ1-3	16	few	CASSILQGASGNTIYF
TRBV19	TRBJ1-5	15	-	CASRLETGGNQPQHF
TRBV5-1	TRBJ2-7	13	few	CASSLTTDYEQYF
TRBV7-9	TRBJ1-6	15	-	CASSRSRGNHSPLHF
TRBV10-2	TRBJ1-1	16	-	CASSAPAGARNTEAFF
TRBV7-8	TRBJ1-2	13	-	CASSQTDYYGYTF
TRBV21-1	TRBJ2-5	17	-	CASSKERIAGETETQYF
TRBV29-1	TRBJ1-1	15	once	CSVEERGGTNTEAFF
TRBV6-5	TRBJ2-1	15	-	CASRAGGTGDNEQFF
TRBV3-1/TRBV3-2	TRBJ1-4	15	-	CASSQDRVVGEKLFF
TRBV2	TRBJ1-4	13	-	CASIRDRGEKLFF
TRBV5-1	TRBJ1-1	16	-	CASSSRDLPENTEAFF
TRBV24-1	TRBJ2-1	14	-	CATSDPPPQNEQFF
TRBV7-6	TRBJ1-1	15	-	CASSLVRGDGTEAFF
TRBV9	TRBJ1-5	13	-	CASSVQENQPQHF
TRBV24-1	TRBJ1-1	16	-	CATSDLTTGACTEAFF
TRBV5-1	TRBJ1-5	14	once	CASSLGGDNQPQHF
TRBV4-2	TRBJ2-3	18	-	CASSQDGTSGGRIDTQYF
TRBV7-2	TRBJ2-7	15	-	CASRAAGLSSYEQYF
TRBV5-1	TRBJ1-4	14	-	CASSLAGGLEKLFF
TRBV4-3	TRBJ1-2	14	few	CASSQDTGSYGYTF
TRBV7-9	TRBJ2-1	15	-	CASSSGTSGYNEQFF
TRBV28	TRBJ1-4	15	-	CASSYGLGPYEKLFF
TRBV4-2	TRBJ1-4	14	-	CASSHRGGDEKLFF
TRBV12-5	TRBJ2-5	15	-	CASGLGQGRQETQYF
TRBV10-3	TRBJ2-3	15	once	CAIRDSVKETDTQYF
TRBV19	TRBJ2-3	15	-	CASSIGTVPTDTQYF
TRBV5-1	TRBJ2-3	14	-	CASGQGVSSDTQYF
TRBV7-8	TRBJ1-6	14	-	CASSLGAKNSPLHF
TRBV5-1	TRBJ1-2	13	once	CASSPEDRDGYTF
TRBV19	TRBJ1-5	17	-	CASSIDHRVTFNQPQHF
TRBV3-1/TRBV3-2	TRBJ1-6	14	-	CASSLGTDNSPLHF
TRBV19	TRBJ1-2	12	-	CASSTGDYGYTF
TRBV27	TRBJ2-3	17	-	CASRPPSTGGPGYTQYF